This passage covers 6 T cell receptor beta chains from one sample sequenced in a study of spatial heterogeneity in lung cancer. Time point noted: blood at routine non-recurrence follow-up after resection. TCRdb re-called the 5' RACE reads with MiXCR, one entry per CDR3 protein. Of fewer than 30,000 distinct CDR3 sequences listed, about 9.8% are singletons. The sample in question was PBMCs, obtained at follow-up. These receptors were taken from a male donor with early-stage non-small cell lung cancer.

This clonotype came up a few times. CDR3 sequence: CSAVGYSTGPQETQYF. CDR3 bases: TGCAGTGCCGTTGGGTATTCGACAGGACCGCAAGAGACCCAGTACTTC. The rearrangement joins TRBV20-1 to TRBJ2-5; D is perhaps TRBD1 (6 bases). Trimming pared 6 bases from V and 2 bases from J, leaving 22 bases between. This CDR3 contains 16 residues. Germline CDR1 is DFQATT and CDR2 is SNEGSKA (reference sequence).

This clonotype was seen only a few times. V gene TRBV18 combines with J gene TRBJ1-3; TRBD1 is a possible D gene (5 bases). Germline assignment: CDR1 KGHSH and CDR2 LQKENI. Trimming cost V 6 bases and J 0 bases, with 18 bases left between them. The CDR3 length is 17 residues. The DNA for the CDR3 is TGTGCCAGCTCGGGGCGGGCCGAGGGGTTCTCTGGAAACACCATATATTTT. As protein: CASSGRAEGFSGNTIYF.

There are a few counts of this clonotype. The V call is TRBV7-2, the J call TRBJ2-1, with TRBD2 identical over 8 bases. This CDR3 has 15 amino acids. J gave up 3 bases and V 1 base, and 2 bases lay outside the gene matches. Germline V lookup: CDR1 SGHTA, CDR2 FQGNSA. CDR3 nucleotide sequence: TGTGCCAGCAGCTTAGGTAGCGGGGTCTACAATGAGCAGTTCTTC. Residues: CASSLGSGVYNEQFF.

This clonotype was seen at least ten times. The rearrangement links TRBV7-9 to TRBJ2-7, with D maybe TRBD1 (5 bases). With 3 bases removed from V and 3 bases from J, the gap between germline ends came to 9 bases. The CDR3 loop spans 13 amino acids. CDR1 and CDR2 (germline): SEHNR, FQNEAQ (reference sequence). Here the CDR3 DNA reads TGTGCCAGCAGCTTGAGGCAGGGCTACGAGCAGTACTTC. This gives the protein CASSLRQGYEQYF.

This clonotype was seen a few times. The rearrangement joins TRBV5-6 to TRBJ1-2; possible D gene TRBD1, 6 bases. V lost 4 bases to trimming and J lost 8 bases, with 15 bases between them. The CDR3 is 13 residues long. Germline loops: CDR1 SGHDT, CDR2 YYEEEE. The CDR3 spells CASSPGTSQGYTF. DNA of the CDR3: TGTGCCAGCAGCCCTGGGACAAGTCAGGGCTACACCTTC.

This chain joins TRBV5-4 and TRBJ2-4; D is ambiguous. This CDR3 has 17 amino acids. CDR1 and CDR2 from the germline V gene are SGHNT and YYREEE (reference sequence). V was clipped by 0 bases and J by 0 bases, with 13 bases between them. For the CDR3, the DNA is TGTGCCAGCAGCTTGGGTGGGTCGGGCCCAGCCAAAAACATTCAGTACTTC. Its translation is CASSLGGSGPAKNIQYF.